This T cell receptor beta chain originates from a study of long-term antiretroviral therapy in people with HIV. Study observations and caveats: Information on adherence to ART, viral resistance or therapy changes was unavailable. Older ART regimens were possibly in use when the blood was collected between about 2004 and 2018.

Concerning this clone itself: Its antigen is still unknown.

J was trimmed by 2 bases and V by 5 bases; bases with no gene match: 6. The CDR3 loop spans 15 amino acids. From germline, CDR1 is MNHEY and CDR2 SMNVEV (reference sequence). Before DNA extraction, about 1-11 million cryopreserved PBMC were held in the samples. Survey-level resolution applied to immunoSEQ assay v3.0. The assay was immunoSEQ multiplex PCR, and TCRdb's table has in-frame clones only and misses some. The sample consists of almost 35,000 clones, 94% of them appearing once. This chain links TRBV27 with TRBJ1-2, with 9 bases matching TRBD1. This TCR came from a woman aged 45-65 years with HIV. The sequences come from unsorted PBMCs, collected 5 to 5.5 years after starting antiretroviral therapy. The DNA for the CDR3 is TGTGCCAGCAGTACAGGACAGGGGCGGAACTATGGCTACACCTTC. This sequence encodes CASSTGQGRNYGYTF.